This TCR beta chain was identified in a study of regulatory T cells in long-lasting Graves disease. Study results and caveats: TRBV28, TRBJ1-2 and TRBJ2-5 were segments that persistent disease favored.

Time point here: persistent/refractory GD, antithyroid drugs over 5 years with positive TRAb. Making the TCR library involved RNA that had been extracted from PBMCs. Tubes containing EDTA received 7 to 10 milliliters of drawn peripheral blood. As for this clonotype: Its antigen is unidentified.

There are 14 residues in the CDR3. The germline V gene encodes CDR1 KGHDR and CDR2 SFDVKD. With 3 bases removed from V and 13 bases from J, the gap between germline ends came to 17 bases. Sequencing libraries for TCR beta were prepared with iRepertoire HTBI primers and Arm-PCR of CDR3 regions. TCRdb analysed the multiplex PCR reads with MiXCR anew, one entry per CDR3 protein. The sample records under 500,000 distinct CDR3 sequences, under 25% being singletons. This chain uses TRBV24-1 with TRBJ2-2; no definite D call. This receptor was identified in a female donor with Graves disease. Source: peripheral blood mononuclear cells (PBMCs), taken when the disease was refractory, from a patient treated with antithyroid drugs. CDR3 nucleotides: TGTGCCACCAGTGATCCCCGCTGGTCCGTTGGGCTGTTTTTT. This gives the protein CATSDPRWSVGLFF.